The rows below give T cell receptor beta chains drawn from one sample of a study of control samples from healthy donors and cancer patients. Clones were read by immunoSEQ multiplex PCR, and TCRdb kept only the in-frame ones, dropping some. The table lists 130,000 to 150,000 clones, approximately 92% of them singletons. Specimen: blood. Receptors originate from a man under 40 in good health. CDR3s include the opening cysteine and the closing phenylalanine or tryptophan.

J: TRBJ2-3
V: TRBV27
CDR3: CASSEGLAGGYTQYF

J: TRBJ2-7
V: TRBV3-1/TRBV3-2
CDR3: CASSQSGTPPREQYF

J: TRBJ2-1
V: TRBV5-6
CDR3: CASSWTSGLYNEQFF

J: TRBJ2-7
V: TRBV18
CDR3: CASSAGLAYEQYF

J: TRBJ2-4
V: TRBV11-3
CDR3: CASSLDVGGHPYF

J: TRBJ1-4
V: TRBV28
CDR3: CASSWDAGIAEGEKLFF

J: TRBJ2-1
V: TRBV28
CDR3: CASSLQVGAVTPRNEQFF

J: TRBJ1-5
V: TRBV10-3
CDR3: CAIGQGDQPQHF

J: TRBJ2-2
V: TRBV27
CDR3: CASSLLVSRAGANTGELFF

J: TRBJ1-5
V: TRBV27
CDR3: CASALGGRGQPQHF

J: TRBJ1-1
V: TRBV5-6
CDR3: CASSLGSNTEAFF

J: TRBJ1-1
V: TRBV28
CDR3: CASSSPLGGLEAFF

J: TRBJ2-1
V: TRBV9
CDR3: CASSVGGQGHEQFF

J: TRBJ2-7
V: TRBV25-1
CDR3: CASSEYTPGTGSDEQYF

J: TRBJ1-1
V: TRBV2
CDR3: CASSEEVEAFF

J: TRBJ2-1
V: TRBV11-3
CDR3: CASSSTGASEEQFF

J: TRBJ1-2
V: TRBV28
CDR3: CASSSGGLYTF

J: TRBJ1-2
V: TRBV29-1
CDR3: CSAGTGGGYTF

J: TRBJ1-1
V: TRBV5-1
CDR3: CASSSWGTSGFEAFF

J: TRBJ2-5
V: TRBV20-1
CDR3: CSASGSGRWETQYF

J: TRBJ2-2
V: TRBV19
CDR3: CASSIFAGELFF

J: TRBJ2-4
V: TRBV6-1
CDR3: CASSEALIGTSGSGDIQYF

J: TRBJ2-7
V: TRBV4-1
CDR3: CASSYTGTGGYEQYF

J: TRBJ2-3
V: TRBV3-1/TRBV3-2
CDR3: CASSRPGTGEDTQYF

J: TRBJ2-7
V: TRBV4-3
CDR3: CASSQDTPSAGGSYEQYF

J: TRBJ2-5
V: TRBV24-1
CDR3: CATSQDGQGGETQYF